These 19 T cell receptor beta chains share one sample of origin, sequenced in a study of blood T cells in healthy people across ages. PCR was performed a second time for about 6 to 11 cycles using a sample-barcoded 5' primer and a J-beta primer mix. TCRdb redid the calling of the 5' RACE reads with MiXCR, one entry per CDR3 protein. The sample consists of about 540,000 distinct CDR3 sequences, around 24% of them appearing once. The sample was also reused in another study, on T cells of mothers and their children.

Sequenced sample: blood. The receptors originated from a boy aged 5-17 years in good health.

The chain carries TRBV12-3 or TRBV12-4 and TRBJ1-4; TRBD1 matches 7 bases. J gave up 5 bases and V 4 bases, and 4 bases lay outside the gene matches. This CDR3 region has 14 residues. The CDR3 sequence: CASSSGQPNEKLFF. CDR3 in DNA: TGTGCCAGCAGTTCGGGACAGCCGAATGAAAAACTGTTTTTT.

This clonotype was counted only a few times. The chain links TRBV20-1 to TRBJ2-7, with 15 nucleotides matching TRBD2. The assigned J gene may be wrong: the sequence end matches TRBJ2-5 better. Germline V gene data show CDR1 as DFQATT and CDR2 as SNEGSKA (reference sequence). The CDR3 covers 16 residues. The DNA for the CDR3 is TGCAGTGCGGATCGGACTAGCGGGAGGGCCGAGGAGACCCAGTACTTC. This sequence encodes CSADRTSGRAEETQYF.

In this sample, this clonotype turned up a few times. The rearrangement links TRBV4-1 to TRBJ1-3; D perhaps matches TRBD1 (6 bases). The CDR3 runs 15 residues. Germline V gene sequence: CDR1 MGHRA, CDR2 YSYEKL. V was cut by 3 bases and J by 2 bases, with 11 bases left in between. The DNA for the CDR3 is TGCGCCAGCAGCCAGTGGGGGGGGCCTGGAAACACCATATATTTT. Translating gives CASSQWGGPGNTIYF.

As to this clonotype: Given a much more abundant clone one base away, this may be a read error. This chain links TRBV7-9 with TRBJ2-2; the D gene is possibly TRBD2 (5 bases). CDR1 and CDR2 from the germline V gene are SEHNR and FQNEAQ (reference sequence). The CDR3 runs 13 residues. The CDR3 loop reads CSSSLGGTGELFF. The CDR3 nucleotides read TGTTCCAGCAGCTTAGGAGGCACCGGGGAGCTGTTTTTT.

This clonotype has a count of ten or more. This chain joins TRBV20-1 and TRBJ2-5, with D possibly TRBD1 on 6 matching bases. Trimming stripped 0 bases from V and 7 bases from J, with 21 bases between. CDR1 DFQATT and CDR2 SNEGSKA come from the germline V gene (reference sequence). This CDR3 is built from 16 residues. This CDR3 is CSARDRPKGVVGTQYF. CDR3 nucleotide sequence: TGCAGTGCTAGAGATCGTCCAAAGGGGGTTGTTGGGACCCAGTACTTC.

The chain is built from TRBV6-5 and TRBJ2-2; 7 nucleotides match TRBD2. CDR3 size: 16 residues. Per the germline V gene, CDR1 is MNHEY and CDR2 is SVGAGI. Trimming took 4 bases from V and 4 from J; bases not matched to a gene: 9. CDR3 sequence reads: CASSSTSGKITGELFF. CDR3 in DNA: TGTGCCAGCAGTTCCACCAGCGGGAAAATCACCGGGGAGCTGTTTTTT.

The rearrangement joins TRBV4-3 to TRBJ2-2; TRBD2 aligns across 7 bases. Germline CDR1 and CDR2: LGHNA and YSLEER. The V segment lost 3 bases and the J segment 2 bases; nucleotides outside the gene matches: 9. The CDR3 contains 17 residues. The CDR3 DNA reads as TGCGCCAGCAGCCAGCCCCCACTAGCGAGTAACACCGGGGAGCTGTTTTTT. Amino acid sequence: CASSQPPLASNTGELFF.

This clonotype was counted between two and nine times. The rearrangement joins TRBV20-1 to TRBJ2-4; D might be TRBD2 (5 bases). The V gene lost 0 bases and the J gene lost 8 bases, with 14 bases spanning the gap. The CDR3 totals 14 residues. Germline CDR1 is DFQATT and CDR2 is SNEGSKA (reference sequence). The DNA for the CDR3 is TGCAGTGCTAGAGATCCCCCTAGCACGGACATTCAGTACTTC. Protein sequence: CSARDPPSTDIQYF.

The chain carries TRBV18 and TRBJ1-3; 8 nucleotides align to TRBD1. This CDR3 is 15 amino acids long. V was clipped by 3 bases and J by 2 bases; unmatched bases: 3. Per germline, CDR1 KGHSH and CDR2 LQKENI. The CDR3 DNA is TGTGCCAGCTCACCCTTGGACAGGGCTGGAAACACCATATATTTT. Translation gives CASSPLDRAGNTIYF.

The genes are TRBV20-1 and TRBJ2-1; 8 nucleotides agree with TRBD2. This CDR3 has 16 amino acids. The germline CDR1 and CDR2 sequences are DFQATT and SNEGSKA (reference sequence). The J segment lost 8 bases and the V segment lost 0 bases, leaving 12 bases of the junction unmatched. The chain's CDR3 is CSAREAGAIGRDEQFF. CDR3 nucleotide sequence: TGCAGTGCTAGAGAAGCGGGAGCAATTGGGAGGGATGAGCAGTTCTTC.

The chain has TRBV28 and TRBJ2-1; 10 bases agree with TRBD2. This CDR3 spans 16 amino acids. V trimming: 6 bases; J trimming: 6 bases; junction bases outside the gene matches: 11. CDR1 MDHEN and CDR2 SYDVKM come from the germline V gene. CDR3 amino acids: CASSTRTSGLGNEQFF. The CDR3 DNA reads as TGTGCCAGCAGCACGAGGACTAGCGGTCTAGGCAATGAGCAGTTCTTC. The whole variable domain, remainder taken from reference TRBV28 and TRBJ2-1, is DVKVTQSSRYLVKRTGEKVFLECVQDMDHENMFWYRQDPGLGLRLIYFSYDVKMKEKGDIPEGYSVSREKKERFSLILESASTNQTSMYLCASSTRTSGLGNEQFFGPGTRLTVL.

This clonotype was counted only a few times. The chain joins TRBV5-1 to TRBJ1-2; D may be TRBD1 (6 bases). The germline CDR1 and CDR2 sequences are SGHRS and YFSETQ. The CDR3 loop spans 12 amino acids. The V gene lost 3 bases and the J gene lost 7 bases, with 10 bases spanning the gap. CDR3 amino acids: CASSYHRVGYTF. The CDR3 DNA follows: TGCGCCAGCAGCTACCACAGGGTTGGCTACACCTTC.

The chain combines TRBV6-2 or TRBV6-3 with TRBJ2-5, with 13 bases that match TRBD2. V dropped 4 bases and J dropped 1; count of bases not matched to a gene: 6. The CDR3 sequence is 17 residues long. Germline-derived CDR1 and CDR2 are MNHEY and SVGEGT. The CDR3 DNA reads TGTGCCAGCAGTTCCCTACTAGCGGGAGGGCCCCAAGAGACCCAGTACTTC. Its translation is CASSSLLAGGPQETQYF.

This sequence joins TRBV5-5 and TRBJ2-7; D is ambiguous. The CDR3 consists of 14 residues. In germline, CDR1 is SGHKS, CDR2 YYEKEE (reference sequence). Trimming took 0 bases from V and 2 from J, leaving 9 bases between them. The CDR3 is CASSLALTPYEQYF. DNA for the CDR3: TGTGCCAGCAGCTTGGCTTTGACGCCCTACGAGCAGTACTTC. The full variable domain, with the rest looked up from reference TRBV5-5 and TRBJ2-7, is DAGVTQSPTHLIKTRGQQVTLRCSPISGHKSVSWYQQVLGQGPQFIFQYYEKEERGRGNFPDRFSARQFPNYSSELNVNALLLGDSALYLCASSLALTPYEQYFGPGTRLTVT.

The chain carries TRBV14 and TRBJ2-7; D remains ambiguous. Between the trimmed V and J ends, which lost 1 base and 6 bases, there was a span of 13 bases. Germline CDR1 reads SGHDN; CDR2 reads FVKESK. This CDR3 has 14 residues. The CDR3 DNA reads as TGTGCCAGCAGCCAAGTTCGTCCTAAGGGCGAGCAGTACTTC. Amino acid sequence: CASSQVRPKGEQYF.

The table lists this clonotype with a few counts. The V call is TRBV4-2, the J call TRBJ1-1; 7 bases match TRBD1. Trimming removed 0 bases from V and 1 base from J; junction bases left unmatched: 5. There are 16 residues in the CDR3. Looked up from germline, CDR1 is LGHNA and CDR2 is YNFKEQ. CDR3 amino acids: CASSQDRGGGNTEAFF. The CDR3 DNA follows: TGTGCCAGCAGCCAAGATCGAGGGGGCGGGAACACTGAAGCTTTCTTT.

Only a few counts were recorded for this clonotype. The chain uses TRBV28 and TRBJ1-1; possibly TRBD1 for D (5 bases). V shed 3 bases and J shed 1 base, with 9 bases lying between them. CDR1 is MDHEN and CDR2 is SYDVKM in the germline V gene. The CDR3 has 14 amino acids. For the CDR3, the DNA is TGTGCCAGCAGTTTCCGTGGGACGAACACTGAAGCTTTCTTT. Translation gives CASSFRGTNTEAFF.

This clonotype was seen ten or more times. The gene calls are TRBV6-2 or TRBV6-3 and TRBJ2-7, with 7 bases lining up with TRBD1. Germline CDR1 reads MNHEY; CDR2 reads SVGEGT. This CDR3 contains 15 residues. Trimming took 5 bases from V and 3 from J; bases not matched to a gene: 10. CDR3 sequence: CASSSRQGMSYEQYF. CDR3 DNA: TGTGCCAGCAGTAGCCGACAGGGAATGAGCTACGAGCAGTACTTC.

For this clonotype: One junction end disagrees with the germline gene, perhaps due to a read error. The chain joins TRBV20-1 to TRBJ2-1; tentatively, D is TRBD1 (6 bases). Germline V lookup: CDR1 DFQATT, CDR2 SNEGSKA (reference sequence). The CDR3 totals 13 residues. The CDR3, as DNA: TGTAGTGGAAACAGGGATCTGAGCAATGAGCAGTTCTTC. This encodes CSGNRDLSNEQFF.